These 24 T cell receptor beta chains originate from one sample sequenced in a study of T-cell reconstitution after alpha-beta-depleted transplantation in children. The TCRbeta library was prepared with unique molecular identifiers. MiXCR was run by TCRdb on the PCR reads, yielding one entry per CDR3 protein. This sample has hundreds of thousands of distinct CDR3 sequences, with around 13% found just once. Here the sequenced sample was PBMCs, mostly from graft donor cells, taken 360 days after TCRalphabeta/CD19-depleted stem cell transplant. These receptor sequences come from a male patient younger than 18 who had a stem cell transplant for acute myeloid leukemia, so the T cells may come from the graft donor.

V gene TRBV20-1 combines with J gene TRBJ2-3; 8 nucleotides align to TRBD2. CDR3 length equals 14 residues. The V gene end was trimmed by 2 bases and the J gene end by 8 bases; junction bases not matched to a gene: 9. Germline CDR1 reads DFQATT; CDR2 reads SNEGSKA (reference sequence). CDR3 coding DNA: TGCAGTGCTAGACCCGGACTAGCAAAGAGTACGCAGTATTTT. It is translated as CSARPGLAKSTQYF.

This clonotype has only a few counts. The rearrangement uses TRBV27 and TRBJ1-2; D is unclear. Between the trimmed V and J ends, which lost 5 bases and 5 bases, there was a span of 18 bases. Germline CDR1 reads MNHEY; CDR2 reads SMNVEV (reference sequence). The CDR3 is 15 amino acids. In nucleotides, the CDR3 is TGTGCCAGCAGTCCGAGCCGTGGGTCTTTGTATGGCTACACCTTC. It is translated as CASSPSRGSLYGYTF.

The sample holds many counts of this clonotype. J is TRBJ2-3 and V is TRBV7-3, with D possibly TRBD2 on 5 matching bases. The V gene's germline CDR1 is SGHTA and CDR2 FQGTGA. Trimming left V 5 bases short and J 3 bases short, with 18 bases between. The CDR3 length is 16 residues. This CDR3 is CASSQTGVPWTDTQYF. The CDR3 bases are TGTGCCAGCAGCCAAACCGGGGTCCCATGGACAGATACGCAGTATTTT.

This clonotype was counted between two and nine times. J is TRBJ1-3 and V is TRBV9; 8 bases line up with TRBD1. Germline trimming cut 0 bases from V and 2 bases from J; bases unmatched to any gene: 4. The CDR3 consists of 16 residues. Germline V gene lookup returns CDR1 SGDLS and CDR2 YYNGEE. CDR3 region: CASSVVGQGTGNTIYF. CDR3 bases: TGTGCCAGCAGCGTAGTAGGACAGGGAACTGGAAACACCATATATTTT.

This chain links TRBV4-3 with TRBJ2-7; 13 bases match TRBD2. J was trimmed by 0 bases and V by 0 bases; bases with no gene match: 5. Germline V gives CDR1 LGHNA, CDR2 YSLEER. The CDR3 loop spans 18 amino acids. CDR3 DNA: TGCGCCAGCAGCCAAGATCGACTAGCGGGAGGTTTCTCCTACGAGCAGTACTTC. Translated, it gives CASSQDRLAGGFSYEQYF.

In its sample, this clonotype was seen many times. V and J are TRBV10-2 and TRBJ2-3; TRBD2 aligns across 7 bases. This CDR3 has 13 amino acids. The germline V gene encodes CDR1 WSHSY and CDR2 SAAADI. After removal of 3 bases from V and 6 bases from J, the junction contained 3 bases not matched to a gene. CDR3 in amino acids: CASSDAGVDTQYF. CDR3 sequence (DNA): TGCGCCAGCAGTGACGCGGGGGTGGATACGCAGTATTTT.

There are many counts of this clonotype. The rearrangement links TRBV6-5 to TRBJ2-1, with D possibly being TRBD2 (5 bases). Per the germline V gene, CDR1 is MNHEY and CDR2 is SVGAGI. V was shortened by 2 bases and J by 7 bases, with 15 bases between the two germline ends. There are 15 residues in the CDR3. CDR3 in amino acids: CASSYQRKAANEQFF. As DNA, the CDR3 is TGTGCCAGCAGTTACCAGCGGAAAGCGGCTAATGAGCAGTTCTTC.

There are many counts of this clonotype. V is TRBV6-5 and J is TRBJ1-1, with unresolved D. The germline CDR1 and CDR2 sequences are MNHEY and SVGAGI. V lost 4 bases and J lost 0, with 12 bases in between. There are 15 residues in the CDR3. CDR3 residues: CASSLVAVMNTEAFF. DNA for the CDR3: TGTGCCAGCAGTTTGGTCGCGGTCATGAACACTGAAGCTTTCTTT.

This clonotype was seen more than once but under ten times. The chain joins TRBV24-1 to TRBJ2-3; 7 bases align to TRBD1. After removal of 1 base from V and 1 base from J, the junction contained 4 bases not matched to a gene. Germline V gene data show CDR1 as KGHDR and CDR2 as SFDVKD. This CDR3 has 16 amino acids. CDR3 nucleotides: TGTGCCACCAGTGATTTAGACAGGGTTGGCACAGATACGCAGTATTTT. It encodes CATSDLDRVGTDTQYF.

This clonotype was counted at least ten times. The chain recombines TRBV12-3 or TRBV12-4 with TRBJ2-1, with TRBD2 matching over 9 bases. The V segment lost 5 bases and the J segment 1 base; nucleotides outside the gene matches: 6. This CDR3 is built from 16 residues. The CDR3 spells CASSTALAGSYNEQFF. The CDR3 bases are TGTGCCAGCAGTACCGCTCTAGCGGGATCCTACAATGAGCAGTTCTTC.

This clonotype was recorded at least ten times. The genes are TRBV28 and TRBJ2-7; 7 bases agree with TRBD1. Germline-derived CDR1 and CDR2 are MDHEN and SYDVKM. The CDR3 loop spans 16 amino acids. Trimming cost V 5 bases and J 4 bases; bases outside gene matches: 14. The CDR3 coding sequence is TGTGCCAGCAGTCCCTACCCTGACAGGGACCAATACGAGCAGTACTTC. The encoded protein is CASSPYPDRDQYEQYF.

The DNA of the CDR3 is TGCAGTGCTCGTACTGTCGCGCAGTACTTC. It yields the protein CSARTVAQYF. This sequence joins TRBV20-1 and TRBJ2-7; D remains ambiguous. CDR3 length: 10 residues. The V gene's germline CDR1 is DFQATT and CDR2 SNEGSKA (reference sequence). V was shortened by 5 bases and J by 9 bases, with 11 bases between the two germline ends.

J is TRBJ2-7 and V is TRBV27; 7 nucleotides align to TRBD2. Germline assignment: CDR1 MNHEY and CDR2 SMNVEV (reference sequence). The CDR3 runs 14 residues. V lost 2 bases, J lost 7 bases, and 8 bases stayed unmatched. In DNA form, the CDR3 reads TGTGCCAGCAGTTTAGCGGGAGCCTCGGAGGAGCAGTACTTC. Its protein is CASSLAGASEEQYF.

J is TRBJ2-1 and V is TRBV12-3 or TRBV12-4; TRBD2 matches at 12 bases. The trim removed 6 bases at V and 12 bases at J, leaving 3 bases unmatched. CDR3 size: 12 residues. CDR3 nucleotides: TGTGCCAGCAGCATACTAGCGGGAGGGCAGTTCTTC. Amino acids: CASSILAGGQFF.

The chain employs TRBV27 and TRBJ2-4, with 7 bases fitting TRBD1. The length of the CDR3 is 17 residues. CDR1 MNHEY and CDR2 SMNVEV come from the germline V gene (reference sequence). The junction had 11 bases not matched to a gene; V was cut back by 6 bases and J by 0 bases. CDR3 residues: CASSTSEGAIAKNIQYF. The CDR3 DNA reads as TGTGCCAGCAGCACAAGTGAGGGGGCAATAGCCAAAAACATTCAGTACTTC.

This clonotype was counted between two and nine times. The chain recombines TRBV28 with TRBJ2-7, with no clear D. The germline CDR1 and CDR2 sequences are MDHEN and SYDVKM. CDR3 length equals 13 residues. Trimming took off 7 bases at V and 3 bases at J, with 13 bases between the two ends. CDR3 nucleotide sequence: TGTGCCAGCAAAGGTCAGCTCTACTACGAGCAGTACTTC. Translation: CASKGQLYYEQYF.

In its sample, this clonotype was seen many times. The rearrangement uses TRBV6-5 and TRBJ1-1; D may be TRBD1 (6 bases). Looked up from germline, CDR1 is MNHEY and CDR2 is SVGAGI. The CDR3 contains 13 residues. With 4 bases removed from V and 9 bases from J, the gap between germline ends came to 15 bases. CDR3 in amino acids: CASSFNQGLQAFF. CDR3 nucleotide sequence: TGTGCCAGCAGTTTCAATCAGGGGCTCCAAGCTTTCTTT.

This chain connects TRBV28 to TRBJ2-1, with D perhaps TRBD2 (6 bases). V was pared by 2 bases and J by 5 bases, with 13 bases between. The CDR3 spans 15 residues. Germline V gives CDR1 MDHEN, CDR2 SYDVKM. For the CDR3, the DNA is TGTGCCAGCAGTTTAGGGCTAGCGCGAGACAATGAGCAGTTCTTC. It codes for CASSLGLARDNEQFF.

This clonotype was recorded at least ten times. V gene TRBV7-8 combines with J gene TRBJ1-1; no firm D call. The germline CDR1 and CDR2 sequences are SGHVS and FQNEAQ. The CDR3 sequence is 14 residues long. Trimming took off 2 bases at V and 0 bases at J, with 7 bases between the two ends. The CDR3 sequence is CASSLNGMNTEAFF. The CDR3 DNA reads TGTGCCAGCAGCTTAAATGGGATGAACACTGAAGCTTTCTTT.

The V and J genes are TRBV20-1 and TRBJ2-2, with a tentative D call TRBD1 (5 bases). CDR1 and CDR2 (germline): DFQATT, SNEGSKA (reference sequence). Trimming cost V 4 bases and J 1 base, with 13 bases left between them. The CDR3 loop spans 15 amino acids. The CDR3 reads CSATSVQGNTGELFF. The DNA of the CDR3 is TGCAGTGCTACATCGGTTCAGGGGAACACCGGGGAGCTGTTTTTT.

This clonotype has a handful of counts. The rearrangement joins TRBV29-1 to TRBJ2-7; 7 bases map to TRBD1. Germline V gives CDR1 SQVTM, CDR2 ANQGSEA. CDR3 length: 14 residues. Trimming took 7 bases from V and 0 from J; bases not matched to a gene: 9. The CDR3 loop reads CSALERDSSYEQYF. CDR3 bases: TGCAGCGCCCTGGAACGGGACAGCTCCTACGAGCAGTACTTC.

This clonotype came up many times. The rearrangement joins TRBV28 to TRBJ2-1, with TRBD2 matching 8 bases. The CDR3 has 20 amino acids. J was trimmed by 2 bases and V by 1 base; bases with no gene match: 16. Germline V CDR1 and CDR2: MDHEN, SYDVKM. The DNA for the CDR3 is TGTGCCAGCAGTTTATACCGAGTGTTGGGCGGGAGGTCCGCCTACAATGAGCAGTTCTTC. Translated: CASSLYRVLGGRSAYNEQFF. The whole variable domain, remainder taken from reference TRBV28 and TRBJ2-1, is DVKVTQSSRYLVKRTGEKVFLECVQDMDHENMFWYRQDPGLGLRLIYFSYDVKMKEKGDIPEGYSVSREKKERFSLILESASTNQTSMYLCASSLYRVLGGRSAYNEQFFGPGTRLTVL.

The rearrangement joins TRBV12-3 or TRBV12-4 to TRBJ2-7, with a weak D call TRBD1 (5 bases). Trimming took 4 bases from V and 3 from J, leaving 19 bases between them. This CDR3 contains 16 residues. In DNA, the CDR3 is TGTGCCAGCAGTTCGGGTGGACGGACACCTGACTACGAGCAGTACTTC. Its translation is CASSSGGRTPDYEQYF.

The V and J genes are TRBV20-1 and TRBJ1-5, with 7 bases that match TRBD1. Trimming removed 6 bases from V and 3 bases from J; junction bases left unmatched: 8. The CDR3 covers 14 residues. The germline gives CDR1 DFQATT, CDR2 SNEGSKA (reference sequence). The CDR3 DNA sequence: TGCAGTGCCTTTGAGGGGGCCTTCAATCAGCCCCAGCATTTT. Protein product: CSAFEGAFNQPQHF.